This T cell receptor beta chain is from a study of identical twins. Each CDR3 protein is one row after TCRdb ran MiXCR on the 5' RACE reads. Here the sample spans about 810,000 distinct CDR3 sequences, roughly an eighth being singletons. This clonotype was observed a handful of times. These data were likewise used in another study, on yellow fever vaccine responses in identical twins.

The sequence came from a woman under 30 in good health. Specimen: PBMCs.

The CDR3 region is CASSSPRQATDTQYF. The CDR3 DNA reads TGCGCCAGCAGCTCCCCTCGACAGGCAACAGATACGCAGTATTTT. The J gene is TRBJ2-3, the V gene TRBV5-1; a possible D gene is TRBD1 (6 bases). V was shortened by 3 bases and J by 3 bases, with 14 bases between the two germline ends. Germline V CDR1 and CDR2: SGHRS, YFSETQ. CDR3 length equals 15 residues.